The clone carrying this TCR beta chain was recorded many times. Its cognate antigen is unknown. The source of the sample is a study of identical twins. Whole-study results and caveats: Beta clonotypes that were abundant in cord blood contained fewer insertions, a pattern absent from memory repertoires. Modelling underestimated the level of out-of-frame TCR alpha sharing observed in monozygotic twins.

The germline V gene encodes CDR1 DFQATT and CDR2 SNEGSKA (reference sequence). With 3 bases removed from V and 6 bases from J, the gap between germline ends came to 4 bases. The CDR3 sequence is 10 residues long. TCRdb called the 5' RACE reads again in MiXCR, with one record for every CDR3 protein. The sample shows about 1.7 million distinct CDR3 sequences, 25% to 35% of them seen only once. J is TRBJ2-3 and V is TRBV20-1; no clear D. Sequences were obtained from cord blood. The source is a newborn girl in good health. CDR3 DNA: TGCAGTGCTAGGGGGGATACGCAGTATTTT. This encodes CSARGDTQYF.